Presented here are 5 T cell receptor beta chains from one specimen sequenced in a study of T cell responses to AZD1222 COVID-19 vaccine (dated by TCRdb to the early 2020s). Read against the paper, the sample's time point label means: sample from adult after SARS-CoV-2 infection, after symptom onset. Library preparation employed the immunoSEQ multiplex PCR assay. In TCRdb, the immuneACCESS table is reduced to in-frame sequences with V and J assigned. These tables do not hold every clone; where another copy was compared, an unresolved V gene accounts for under half, and the others remain unexplained. In this sample the table shows just over 150,000 clones, approximately 86% of which occur a single time. Just under 7% of the sample lies in the top ten. The sequences come from peripheral blood, collected after recovery from COVID-19. These TCRs come from an adult who had recovered from COVID-19.

V and J are TRBV7-2 and TRBJ2-7; TRBD2 might be the D (6 bases). CDR1 is SGHTA, CDR2 FQGNSA, per germline. CDR3 length: 14 residues. V lost 5 bases and J 0 bases, leaving 11 bases between the germline ends. The CDR3 protein is CASSRSGSSYEQYF. The CDR3 coding sequence is TGTGCCAGCAGCCGTAGCGGTTCCTCCTACGAGCAGTACTTC.

The chain joins TRBV6-5 to TRBJ1-1; D gene ambiguous. This CDR3 spans 13 amino acids. CDR1 MNHEY and CDR2 SVGAGI come from the germline V gene. Trimming took 4 bases from V and 1 from J, leaving 7 bases between them. CDR3 nucleotide sequence: TGTGCCAGCAGTTTCAATAGGAACACTGAAGCTTTCTTT. This translates into CASSFNRNTEAFF.

V gene TRBV5-1 combines with J gene TRBJ2-1; 9 nucleotides align to TRBD2. CDR3 length: 15 residues. V trimming: 0 bases; J trimming: 8 bases; junction bases outside the gene matches: 6. Germline loops: CDR1 SGHRS, CDR2 YFSETQ. The CDR3 reads CASSLGSGSGDEQFF. The CDR3 nucleotides are TGCGCCAGCAGCTTGGGTAGCGGGAGTGGAGATGAGCAGTTCTTC.

The chain combines TRBV3-1 (or the pseudogene TRBV3-2) with TRBJ2-2, with D perhaps given as TRBD1 or TRBD2 (6 bases each). This CDR3 has 17 residues. With 5 bases removed from V and 4 bases from J, the gap between germline ends came to 20 bases. Germline-derived CDR1 and CDR2 are LGHDT and YNNKEL (reference sequence). CDR3 coding DNA: TGTGCCAGCAGCGCGAGTAATAGGGGGGTTCGCACCGGGGAGCTGTTTTTT. It yields the protein CASSASNRGVRTGELFF.

The J gene is TRBJ1-1, the V gene TRBV7-9; D is unclear. The CDR3 sequence is 13 residues long. V lost 1 base and J 11 bases, leaving 14 bases between the germline ends. In germline, CDR1 is SEHNR, CDR2 FQNEAQ (reference sequence). The CDR3 is CASSLGEARGAFF. The CDR3 DNA follows: TGTGCCAGCAGCTTAGGTGAAGCCCGCGGGGCTTTCTTT.